The source of this T cell receptor beta chain is a study of blood T cell repertoires in COVID-19. This clone occurred a few times. Trimming took off 8 bases at V and 2 bases at J, with 12 bases between the two ends. This CDR3 region has 14 residues. Germline lookup yields CDR1 KGHDR and CDR2 SFDVKD. Clones were read by immunoSEQ multiplex PCR, and TCRdb kept only the in-frame ones, dropping some. The sample comprises some 80,000 clones, around 78% of which are singletons, and around 15% rests with the top ten. The chain carries TRBV24-1 and TRBJ1-3; possible D gene TRBD1, 5 bases. What was sequenced was peripheral blood. This TCR was sampled from a human donor in a cohort sampled during active COVID-19. The CDR3 DNA reads as TGTGCCACCACGCCAGGGTTCGCTGGAAACACCATATATTTT. Translated: CATTPGFAGNTIYF.